Presented here are 23 T cell receptor beta chains from one specimen sequenced in a study of shared clonotypes between healthy human individuals (dated by TCRdb to the early 2020s). Library prep was done by the immunoSEQ multiplex PCR assay. In TCRdb, the immuneACCESS table is reduced to in-frame sequences with V and J assigned. These tables do not hold every clone; where another copy was compared, an unresolved V gene accounts for under half, and the others remain unexplained. The sample table contains about 1 million clones; only one count was recorded for around 76% of them. Of the sample, around 1.5% is held by the ten largest clones. Sequencing was performed on memory CD4+ T cells sorted from blood. Reading the label with the study, this specimen's cell subset or site is: CD45RA-negative fraction. The receptors here all came from a man between 18 and 29 years old in good health.

The rearrangement uses TRBV2 and TRBJ2-7; 7 nucleotides line up with TRBD2. The germline CDR1 and CDR2 sequences are SNHLY and FYNNEI. With 7 bases clipped from V and 2 bases from J, the junction kept 5 bases outside the gene matches. The CDR3 extends over 13 amino acids. This chain's CDR3 is CASKRGVAYEQYF. As DNA, the CDR3 is TGTGCCAGCAAACGGGGGGTGGCCTACGAGCAGTACTTC.

The gene calls are TRBV28 and TRBJ1-2; D is ambiguous. The V gene's germline CDR1 is MDHEN and CDR2 SYDVKM. The CDR3 contains 12 residues. Deletions cut 5 bases from V and 4 bases from J, with 8 bases between. The DNA for the CDR3 is TGTGCCAGCAGTCCCCGGGGCTATGGCTACACCTTC. It specifies CASSPRGYGYTF.

The V call is TRBV7-2, the J call TRBJ2-1; D gene ambiguous. The length of the CDR3 is 15 residues. V was cut by 2 bases and J by 1 base, with 9 bases left in between. Germline V gene data show CDR1 as SGHTA and CDR2 as FQGNSA. The CDR3: CASSLKTSSYNEQFF. The DNA of the CDR3 is TGTGCCAGCAGCTTAAAAACTTCATCCTACAATGAGCAGTTCTTC.

The CDR3 region is CASSLRPASGGAYNSPLHF. The CDR3 nucleotides are TGTGCCAGCAGCTTAAGACCCGCTTCAGGGGGCGCGTATAATTCACCCCTCCACTTT. V and J are TRBV7-2 and TRBJ1-6; 8 positions match TRBD1. The V segment lost 2 bases and the J segment 4 bases; nucleotides outside the gene matches: 13. This CDR3 has 19 residues. Germline V gene sequence: CDR1 SGHTA, CDR2 FQGNSA.

The gene calls are TRBV5-6 and TRBJ1-1; 7 bases are a match to TRBD1. J was trimmed by 6 bases and V by 3 bases; bases with no gene match: 2. Germline V CDR1 and CDR2: SGHDT, YYEEEE. CDR3 length: 12 residues. CDR3 protein: CASSWGTAEAFF. The DNA for the CDR3 is TGTGCCAGCAGCTGGGGGACAGCTGAAGCTTTCTTT.

J is TRBJ2-6 and V is TRBV19, with D unclear. Germline CDR1 reads LNHDA; CDR2 reads SQIVND (reference sequence). The CDR3 is 17 amino acids. The ends were cut back, 3 bases at V and 1 base at J, with 13 bases in the middle. The CDR3 sequence is CASSMVGSRSGANVLTF. The DNA for the CDR3 is TGTGCCAGTAGTATGGTAGGATCCCGTTCTGGGGCCAACGTCCTGACTTTC.

The V and J genes are TRBV18 and TRBJ1-2, with D possibly matching TRBD1 (6 bases). Germline V lookup: CDR1 KGHSH, CDR2 LQKENI. The CDR3 length is 14 residues. Trimming removed 5 bases at V and 2 bases at J, with 12 bases between. CDR3 nucleotides: TGTGCCAGCTCAACAGGGCGGGGGAACTATGGCTACACCTTC. Translation: CASSTGRGNYGYTF.

This sequence joins TRBV2 and TRBJ1-3, with D hard to call. V shed 2 bases and J shed 0 bases, with 14 bases lying between them. There are 17 residues in the CDR3. Germline-derived CDR1 and CDR2 are SNHLY and FYNNEI. The CDR3 protein is CASSEFAASASGNTIYF. Here the CDR3 DNA reads TGTGCCAGCAGTGAATTTGCTGCGTCAGCCTCTGGAAACACCATATATTTT.

To note about this clone: At the DNA level, this CDR3 is encoded by other sequences in the same sample as well. CDR3 residues: CASSQGYEQFF. In nucleotides, the CDR3 is TGTGCCAGCTCACAGGGTTATGAGCAGTTCTTC. The V call is TRBV18, the J call TRBJ2-1; D not resolved. The ends were cut back, 4 bases at V and 8 bases at J, with 6 bases in the middle. Looked up from germline, CDR1 is KGHSH and CDR2 is LQKENI. The CDR3 extends over 11 amino acids.

The chain carries TRBV7-9 and TRBJ1-1; 7 nucleotides match TRBD1. This CDR3 contains 15 residues. The V and J ends lost 1 base and 4 bases, in that order; junction bases with no gene match: 6. The germline CDR1 and CDR2 sequences are SEHNR and FQNEAQ (reference sequence). The CDR3 DNA follows: TGTGCCAGCAGCTTAGAGGGGACAGTAGGCACTGAAGCTTTCTTT. It is translated as CASSLEGTVGTEAFF.

This chain connects TRBV15 to TRBJ2-7; 7 positions match TRBD2. From germline, CDR1 is LNHNV and CDR2 YYDKDF (reference sequence). V shed 3 bases, J shed 7 bases, and the junction held 9 bases outside the gene matches. This CDR3 is 14 amino acids long. The CDR3 reads CATSRGGETAEQYF. CDR3 nucleotides: TGTGCCACCAGCAGGGGGGGGGAAACCGCGGAGCAGTACTTC.

This clone appeared many times. The J gene is TRBJ2-7, the V gene TRBV4-3; tentatively, D is TRBD2 (6 bases). The V gene lost 4 bases and the J gene lost 5 bases, with 15 bases spanning the gap. CDR3 length: 14 amino acids. Per germline, CDR1 LGHNA and CDR2 YSLEER. CDR3: CASSRGDFNDEQYF. The DNA of the CDR3 is TGCGCCAGCAGCCGGGGGGACTTCAACGACGAGCAGTACTTC.

The V gene is TRBV20-1, the J gene TRBJ2-5; D uncertain. The germline V gene encodes CDR1 DFQATT and CDR2 SNEGSKA (reference sequence). V was clipped by 7 bases and J by 5 bases, with 8 bases between them. This CDR3 is 10 amino acids long. DNA of the CDR3: TGCAGTGGCACCCGGGAGACCCAGTACTTC. Its translation: CSGTRETQYF.

Points on this clone: An end of the junction does not agree with germline; a read error may underlie this. This chain uses TRBV11-2 with TRBJ1-1; TRBD1 agrees at 8 bases. The CDR3 sequence is 15 residues long. Germline loops: CDR1 SGHAT, CDR2 FQNNGV. CDR3: CASSPQGVRVAEVFF. Written as DNA, the CDR3 is TGTGCCAGCAGCCCACAGGGGGTGAGAGTCGCTGAAGTTTTCTTT.

A word on this clone: Within the sample, other DNA sequences also encode this same CDR3. The chain employs TRBV19 and TRBJ1-3; 7 positions match TRBD1. The CDR3 sequence is 14 residues long. V gave up 5 bases and J gave up 0 bases; unmatched junction bases: 1. Germline V CDR1 and CDR2: LNHDA, SQIVND (reference sequence). The CDR3 DNA follows: TGTGCCAGTAGTCGGGACAGCTCTGGAAACACCATATATTTT. Residues: CASSRDSSGNTIYF.

The chain links TRBV5-6 to TRBJ1-1, with D perhaps matching TRBD1 (6 bases). The germline gives CDR1 SGHDT, CDR2 YYEEEE. This CDR3 has 15 residues. V dropped 0 bases and J dropped 3 bases, with 12 bases sitting between them. CDR3 in amino acids: CASSLAGGLYTEAFF. Written as DNA, the CDR3 is TGTGCCAGCAGCTTGGCGGGGGGGCTTTACACTGAAGCTTTCTTT. Together with reference TRBV5-6 and TRBJ1-1, the CDR3 gives the full variable domain: DAGVTQSPTHLIKTRGQQVTLRCSPKSGHDTVSWYQQALGQGPQFIFQYYEEEERQRGNFPDRFSGHQFPNYSSELNVNALLLGDSALYLCASSLAGGLYTEAFFGQGTRLTVV.

The chain carries TRBV7-2 and TRBJ1-1; weak D call: TRBD1 (5 bases). Germline CDR1 is SGHTA and CDR2 is FQGNSA. The CDR3 is made up of 13 amino acids. Deletions cut 2 bases from V and 6 bases from J, with 10 bases between. The CDR3 region is CASSLRTGAEAFF. In nucleotides, the CDR3 is TGTGCCAGCAGCTTAAGGACGGGGGCTGAAGCTTTCTTT.

This chain uses TRBV10-2 with TRBJ2-3, with unresolved D. Germline V gene data show CDR1 as WSHSY and CDR2 as SAAADI. The CDR3 is 16 residues long. V was trimmed by 3 bases and J by 6 bases, leaving 19 bases between them. The CDR3 DNA follows: TGCGCCAGCAGTGAAGGACGGGCTAGACGCCTCGATACGCAGTATTTT. Translated, it gives CASSEGRARRLDTQYF.

The chain employs TRBV5-1 and TRBJ2-1, with a possible D match to TRBD2 (6 bases). The CDR3 totals 15 residues. The germline gives CDR1 SGHRS, CDR2 YFSETQ. The V and J ends lost 4 bases and 0 bases respectively, with 11 bases between them. The CDR3 nucleotides are TGCGCCAGCAGCAAGCGGGCCTACTCCTACAATGAGCAGTTCTTC. This translates into CASSKRAYSYNEQFF.

Comment on this clone: Other DNA sequences from this sample encode an identical CDR3 as well. The rearrangement links TRBV6-1 to TRBJ2-1; 12 bases are shared with TRBD2. CDR3 size: 15 residues. Looked up from germline, CDR1 is MNHNS and CDR2 is SASEGT. Trimming took 2 bases from V and 4 from J; bases not matched to a gene: 0. The CDR3 sequence is CASSELAGGYNEQFF. In DNA, the CDR3 is TGTGCCAGCAGTGAACTAGCGGGAGGGTACAATGAGCAGTTCTTC.

The rearrangement uses TRBV5-4 and TRBJ2-5, with unresolved D. The CDR3 loop spans 14 amino acids. The germline V gene has CDR1 SGHNT and CDR2 YYREEE (reference sequence). Trimming took off 2 bases at V and 1 base at J, with 9 bases between the two ends. CDR3 sequence reads: CASSLDGPQETQYF. As DNA, the CDR3 is TGTGCCAGCAGCTTAGACGGGCCCCAAGAGACCCAGTACTTC. Full variable domain (remainder filled in from reference TRBV5-4 and TRBJ2-5): ETGVTQSPTHLIKTRGQQVTLRCSSQSGHNTVSWYQQALGQGPQFIFQYYREEENGRGNFPPRFSGLQFPNYSSELNVNALELDDSALYLCASSLDGPQETQYFGPGTRLLVL.

The rearrangement joins TRBV28 to TRBJ2-2, with 9 bases that match TRBD1. Germline V gene data show CDR1 as MDHEN and CDR2 as SYDVKM. CDR3 length equals 15 residues. The J segment lost 3 bases and the V segment lost 4 bases, leaving 3 bases of the junction unmatched. This CDR3 reads CASSSGQGDTGELFF. CDR3 nucleotide sequence: TGTGCCAGCAGTTCGGGACAGGGAGACACCGGGGAGCTGTTTTTT.

This chain connects TRBV10-3 to TRBJ1-2; a weak D match, TRBD1 (5 bases). This CDR3 has 15 residues. From germline, CDR1 is ENHRY and CDR2 SYGVKD. Between the trimmed V and J ends, which lost 0 bases and 2 bases, there was a span of 10 bases. The chain's CDR3 is CAISESDKGNYGYTF. The CDR3 DNA sequence: TGTGCCATCAGTGAGTCGGATAAGGGGAACTATGGCTACACCTTC.